The 23 T cell receptor beta chains below all came from one sample that was sequenced in a study of blood T cell repertoires in COVID-19. The repertoire was sequenced with immunoSEQ multiplex PCR; TCRdb's copy has only in-frame clones and lacks some. The sample carries about 350,000 clones, about 90% recorded once. Sequences were obtained from PBMCs or T cells enriched from blood (not recorded which). The origin of the receptors is a woman aged 25 to 45 who had recovered from COVID-19.

This rearrangement joins TRBV28 to TRBJ2-2; possibly TRBD1 for D (5 bases). This CDR3 is 15 amino acids long. Germline CDR1 and CDR2: MDHEN and SYDVKM. V was trimmed by 6 bases and J by 6 bases, leaving 17 bases between them. The CDR3 sequence is CASRHVVGAPGELFF. For the CDR3, the DNA is TGTGCCAGCAGGCACGTAGTAGGGGCTCCCGGGGAGCTGTTTTTT.

The J gene is TRBJ2-2, the V gene TRBV11-2; TRBD1 matches at 10 bases. The CDR3 is 16 residues long. The J segment lost 6 bases and the V segment lost 1 base, leaving 5 bases of the junction unmatched. Germline assignment: CDR1 SGHAT and CDR2 FQNNGV. The CDR3, as DNA: TGTGCCAGCAGCTTAGGAGACAGGGGGCGCTCCGGGGAGCTGTTTTTT. It yields the protein CASSLGDRGRSGELFF.

The genes are TRBV12-5 and TRBJ2-3; D is ambiguous. The V gene lost 6 bases and the J gene lost 2 bases, with 12 bases spanning the gap. Germline CDR1 is LGHNT and CDR2 is FRNRAP. This CDR3 contains 14 residues. CDR3 amino acids: CASGATEFTDTQYF. In DNA form, the CDR3 reads TGTGCTAGTGGGGCAACGGAGTTCACAGATACGCAGTATTTT.

The CDR3 here is CASSPESRRGYNEQFF. The DNA for the CDR3 is TGTGCCAGCAGCCCCGAGTCCCGTAGGGGGTACAATGAGCAGTTCTTC. V is TRBV11-2 and J is TRBJ2-1; maybe TRBD1 (6 bases). This CDR3 spans 16 amino acids. Trimming took 5 bases from V and 4 from J, leaving 18 bases between them. Germline V gene sequence: CDR1 SGHAT, CDR2 FQNNGV.

The chain joins TRBV15 to TRBJ2-2; TRBD1 matches 7 bases. In germline, CDR1 is LNHNV, CDR2 YYDKDF (reference sequence). The CDR3 loop spans 15 amino acids. J was trimmed by 2 bases and V by 4 bases; bases with no gene match: 4. CDR3 nucleotide sequence: TGTGCCACCAGCATGACAGGGAAAAACACCGGGGAGCTGTTTTTT. It is translated as CATSMTGKNTGELFF.

The chain employs TRBV28 and TRBJ1-1; weak D call: TRBD1 (6 bases). Germline assignment: CDR1 MDHEN and CDR2 SYDVKM. Trimming stripped 6 bases from V and 5 bases from J, with 16 bases between. The CDR3 has 14 residues. The CDR3 loop reads CASRPGNRGTEAFF. The DNA of the CDR3 is TGTGCCAGCAGACCGGGAAATAGGGGGACTGAAGCTTTCTTT.

This clone was picked up one time. This chain links TRBV27 with TRBJ2-3; possible D gene TRBD2, 5 bases. The CDR3 has 16 amino acids. The ends were cut back, 0 bases at V and 7 bases at J, with 17 bases in the middle. CDR1 is MNHEY, CDR2 SMNVEV, per germline (reference sequence). CDR3 sequence: CASSLSALRPGNTQYF. CDR3 bases: TGTGCCAGCAGTTTATCTGCCCTACGTCCCGGGAATACGCAGTATTTT.

The chain combines TRBV11-3 with TRBJ2-1; 8 bases align to TRBD2. Per the germline V gene, CDR1 is SGHNT and CDR2 is YENEEA. CDR3 size: 12 residues. Unmatched junction bases numbered 4, after V lost 5 bases and J lost 10 bases. CDR3 nucleotide sequence: TGTGCCAGCAGCGGACTAGCCGGGGAGCAGTTCTTC. Translating it yields CASSGLAGEQFF.

The J gene is TRBJ2-7, the V gene TRBV11-3; 8 bases are shared with TRBD1. The V gene end was trimmed by 5 bases and the J gene end by 0 bases; junction bases not matched to a gene: 3. This CDR3 contains 14 residues. Germline V gene data show CDR1 as SGHNT and CDR2 as YENEEA. CDR3 amino acids: CASSRTGSSYEQYF. The CDR3 nucleotides read TGTGCCAGCAGCCGGACAGGGTCCTCCTACGAGCAGTACTTC.

Only a few counts were recorded for this clone. The genes are TRBV2 and TRBJ1-1; no clear D. The CDR3 contains 13 residues. The germline V gene has CDR1 SNHLY and CDR2 FYNNEI. V was trimmed by 1 base and J by 3 bases, leaving 6 bases between them. CDR3: CASSEVRDTEAFF. CDR3 DNA sequence: TGTGCCAGCAGTGAAGTGAGGGACACTGAAGCTTTCTTT. The complete variable domain, with remaining parts taken from reference TRBV2 and TRBJ1-1, reads EPEVTQTPSHQVTQMGQEVILRCVPISNHLYFYWYRQILGQKVEFLVSFYNNEISEKSEIFDDQFSVERPDGSNFTLKIRSTKLEDSAMYFCASSEVRDTEAFFGQGTRLTVV.

The chain is built from TRBV7-9 and TRBJ1-5; D is ambiguous. Germline V gives CDR1 SEHNR, CDR2 FQNEAQ (reference sequence). V was clipped by 7 bases and J by 0 bases, with 7 bases between them. This CDR3 is 13 amino acids long. CDR3 in DNA: TGTGCCAGCACCCTCGGTAGCAATCAGCCCCAGCATTTT. It encodes CASTLGSNQPQHF.

This clone has a single count. The rearrangement joins TRBV28 to TRBJ2-1; D remains unclear. CDR1 and CDR2 from the germline V gene are MDHEN and SYDVKM. This CDR3 is built from 13 residues. The V and J ends lost 5 bases and 4 bases respectively, with 9 bases between them. CDR3 in DNA: TGTGCCAGCAGTCGCTTCCTATACAATGAGCAGTTCTTC. Its translation: CASSRFLYNEQFF.

The V call is TRBV6-2 or TRBV6-3, the J call TRBJ1-5, with D possibly TRBD1 on 6 matching bases. The germline gives CDR1 MNHEY, CDR2 SVGEGT. The ends were cut back, 0 bases at V and 3 bases at J, with 15 bases in the middle. The CDR3 consists of 17 residues. The CDR3 DNA reads TGTGCCAGCAGTTACTCGTCGCAGGGGAGAGACAATCAGCCCCAGCATTTT. Its translation is CASSYSSQGRDNQPQHF.

To note about this clone: This CDR3 is also generated by other DNA sequences in the sample. This chain uses TRBV6-5 with TRBJ1-6; D might be TRBD1 (6 bases). This CDR3 has 13 residues. Germline V gene data show CDR1 as MNHEY and CDR2 as SVGAGI. Trimming pared 3 bases from V and 8 bases from J, leaving 8 bases between. CDR3: CASSYGGDSPLHF. As DNA, the CDR3 is TGTGCCAGCAGTTATGGGGGCGATTCACCCCTCCACTTT.

V and J are TRBV7-9 and TRBJ2-7, with D possibly TRBD1 on 6 matching bases. Trimming removed 1 base at V and 5 bases at J, with 18 bases between. This CDR3 has 16 residues. The germline CDR1 and CDR2 sequences are SEHNR and FQNEAQ (reference sequence). CDR3 residues: CASSLVQGVFPDEQYF. DNA for the CDR3: TGTGCCAGCAGCTTAGTACAGGGTGTTTTCCCCGACGAGCAGTACTTC.

V and J are TRBV30 and TRBJ1-6, with TRBD1 matching over 7 bases. CDR1 is GTSNPN and CDR2 is SVGIG in the germline V gene (reference sequence). The length of the CDR3 is 13 residues. The V segment lost 4 bases and the J segment 9 bases; nucleotides outside the gene matches: 6. This CDR3 reads CAWTRDSGSPLHF. Written as DNA, the CDR3 is TGTGCCTGGACCCGGGACAGCGGTTCACCCCTCCACTTT.

The rearrangement uses TRBV7-9 and TRBJ1-1; D gene unclear. The germline V gene has CDR1 SEHNR and CDR2 FQNEAQ (reference sequence). This CDR3 is built from 13 residues. Trimming left V 4 bases short and J 1 base short, with 7 bases between. The CDR3 loop is CASSSKPNTEAFF. CDR3 in DNA: TGTGCCAGCAGCTCTAAGCCGAACACTGAAGCTTTCTTT. Combining the CDR3 with reference TRBV7-9 and TRBJ1-1 gives the whole variable domain DTGVSQNPRHKITKRGQNVTFRCDPISEHNRLYWYRQTLGQGPEFLTYFQNEAQLEKSRLLSDRFSAERPKGSFSTLEIQRTEQGDSAMYLCASSSKPNTEAFFGQGTRLTVV.

The chain is built from TRBV4-1 and TRBJ2-2; 9 nucleotides align to TRBD2. J was trimmed by 7 bases and V by 0 bases; bases with no gene match: 9. Germline lookup yields CDR1 MGHRA and CDR2 YSYEKL. The CDR3 runs 17 residues. DNA of the CDR3: TGCGCCAGCAGCCAAGATCCGCGGGGGGGCCTCGTCGGGGAGCTGTTTTTT. It translates to CASSQDPRGGLVGELFF.

The V and J genes are TRBV10-2 and TRBJ1-2; 7 bases are a match to TRBD1. Per the germline V gene, CDR1 is WSHSY and CDR2 is SAAADI. V was pared by 2 bases and J by 13 bases, with 7 bases of the junction left unmatched. There are 12 residues in the CDR3. CDR3 DNA: TGCGCCAGCAGTGAGCCGGGACAGTTTTTCACCTTC. Encoded protein: CASSEPGQFFTF.

The V call is TRBV7-6, the J call TRBJ1-3; TRBD1 aligns across 7 bases. Losses at the gene ends were 6 bases for V and 4 bases for J; bases not matched to a gene: 9. CDR3 length equals 15 residues. Germline V gene sequence: CDR1 SGHVS, CDR2 FNYEAQ. CDR3 nucleotide sequence: TGTGCCAGCAGAGGCGACAGGGTAGGAGGAAACACCATATATTTT. Translation gives CASRGDRVGGNTIYF.

Only one count was recorded for this clone. This chain joins TRBV19 and TRBJ1-2; D unclear. Germline CDR1 is LNHDA and CDR2 is SQIVND (reference sequence). Trimming stripped 6 bases from V and 8 bases from J, with 13 bases between. The CDR3 has 12 amino acids. CDR3 loop: CASRAPVRGYTF. The DNA for the CDR3 is TGTGCCAGTAGAGCCCCCGTCAGGGGCTACACCTTC.

The chain carries TRBV28 and TRBJ1-5, with unresolved D. The CDR3 extends over 14 amino acids. Trimming took off 6 bases at V and 5 bases at J, with 14 bases between the two ends. Germline values: CDR1 MDHEN, CDR2 SYDVKM. CDR3 amino acids: CASSQNFFHQPQHF. In nucleotides, the CDR3 is TGTGCCAGCAGCCAAAACTTCTTTCATCAGCCCCAGCATTTT.

The rearrangement links TRBV7-6 to TRBJ2-6; TRBD1 aligns across 7 bases. CDR3 length equals 17 residues. Germline CDR1 and CDR2: SGHVS and FNYEAQ. V was pared by 5 bases and J by 0 bases, with 7 bases of the junction left unmatched. CDR3 sequence: CASSGAGTVSGANVLTF. The CDR3 DNA reads TGTGCCAGCAGCGGGGCCGGGACAGTCTCTGGGGCCAACGTCCTGACTTTC.